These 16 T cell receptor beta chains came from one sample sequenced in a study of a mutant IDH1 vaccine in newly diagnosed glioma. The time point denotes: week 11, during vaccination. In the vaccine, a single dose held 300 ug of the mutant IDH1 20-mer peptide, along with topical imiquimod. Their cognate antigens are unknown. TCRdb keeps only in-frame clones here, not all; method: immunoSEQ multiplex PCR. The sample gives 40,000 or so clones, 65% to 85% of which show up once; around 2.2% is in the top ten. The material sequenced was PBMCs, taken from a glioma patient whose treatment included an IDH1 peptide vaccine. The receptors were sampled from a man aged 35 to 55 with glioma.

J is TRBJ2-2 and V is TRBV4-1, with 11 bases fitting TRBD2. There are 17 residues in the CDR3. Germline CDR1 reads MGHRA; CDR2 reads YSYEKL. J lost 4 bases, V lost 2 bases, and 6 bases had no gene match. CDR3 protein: CASSQSGLAALTGELFF. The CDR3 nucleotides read TGCGCCAGCAGCCAATCGGGACTAGCGGCCCTCACCGGGGAGCTGTTTTTT.

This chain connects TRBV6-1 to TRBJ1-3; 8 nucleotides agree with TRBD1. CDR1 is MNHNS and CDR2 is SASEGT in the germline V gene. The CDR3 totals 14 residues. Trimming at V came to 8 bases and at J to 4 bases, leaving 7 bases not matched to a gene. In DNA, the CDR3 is TGTGCCAGCCACGCAGGGGGCTCCGGAAACACCATATATTTT. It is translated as CASHAGGSGNTIYF.

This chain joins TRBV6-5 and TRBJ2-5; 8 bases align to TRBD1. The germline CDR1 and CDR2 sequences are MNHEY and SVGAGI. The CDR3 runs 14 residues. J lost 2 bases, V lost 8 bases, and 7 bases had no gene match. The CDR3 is CASGRGQVQETQYF. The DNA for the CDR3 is TGTGCCAGCGGTAGGGGACAGGTACAAGAGACCCAGTACTTC.

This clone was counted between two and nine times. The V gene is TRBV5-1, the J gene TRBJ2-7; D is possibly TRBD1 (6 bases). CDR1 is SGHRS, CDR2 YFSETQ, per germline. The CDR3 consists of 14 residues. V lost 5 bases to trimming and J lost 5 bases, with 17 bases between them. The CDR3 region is CASRLLGGRDEQYF. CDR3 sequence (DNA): TGCGCCAGCAGACTACTAGGGGGAAGGGACGAGCAGTACTTC.

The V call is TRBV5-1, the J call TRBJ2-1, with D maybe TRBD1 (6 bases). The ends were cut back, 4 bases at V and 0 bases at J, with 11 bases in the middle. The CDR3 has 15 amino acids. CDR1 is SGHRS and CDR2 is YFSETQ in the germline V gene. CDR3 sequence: CASSPGQNSYNEQFF. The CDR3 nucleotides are TGCGCCAGCAGCCCTGGACAGAACTCCTACAATGAGCAGTTCTTC.

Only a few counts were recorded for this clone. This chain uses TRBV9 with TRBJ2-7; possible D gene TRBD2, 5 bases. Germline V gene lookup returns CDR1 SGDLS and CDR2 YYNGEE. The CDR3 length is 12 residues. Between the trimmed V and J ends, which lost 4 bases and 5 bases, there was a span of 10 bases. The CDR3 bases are TGTGCCAGCAGCCAACTAGGGAACGAGCAGTACTTC. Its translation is CASSQLGNEQYF.

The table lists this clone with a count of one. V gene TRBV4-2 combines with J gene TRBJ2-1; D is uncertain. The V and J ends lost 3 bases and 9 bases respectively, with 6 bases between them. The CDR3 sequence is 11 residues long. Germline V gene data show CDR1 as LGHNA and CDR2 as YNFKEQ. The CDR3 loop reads CASSQGSEQFF. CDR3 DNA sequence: TGTGCCAGCAGCCAGGGAAGTGAGCAGTTCTTC.

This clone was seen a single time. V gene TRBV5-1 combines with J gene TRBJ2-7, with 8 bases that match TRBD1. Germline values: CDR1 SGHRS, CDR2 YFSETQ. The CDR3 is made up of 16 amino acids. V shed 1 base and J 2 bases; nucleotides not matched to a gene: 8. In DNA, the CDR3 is TGCGCCAGCAGCTTGAGTACCGGGACAGGAACCTACGAGCAGTACTTC. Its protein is CASSLSTGTGTYEQYF.

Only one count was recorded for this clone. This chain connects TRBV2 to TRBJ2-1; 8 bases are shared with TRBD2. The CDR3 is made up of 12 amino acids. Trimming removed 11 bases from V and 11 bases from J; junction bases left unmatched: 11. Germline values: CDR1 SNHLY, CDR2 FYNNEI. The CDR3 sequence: CARTGGTGKQFF. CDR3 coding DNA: TGTGCCCGGACGGGAGGGACGGGGAAGCAGTTCTTC.

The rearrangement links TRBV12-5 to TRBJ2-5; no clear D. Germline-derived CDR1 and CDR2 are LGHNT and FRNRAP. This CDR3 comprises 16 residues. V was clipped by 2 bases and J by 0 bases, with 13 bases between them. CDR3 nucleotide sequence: TGTGCTAGTGGTTTGCTCCCGGACGTGCACCAAGAGACCCAGTACTTC. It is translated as CASGLLPDVHQETQYF.

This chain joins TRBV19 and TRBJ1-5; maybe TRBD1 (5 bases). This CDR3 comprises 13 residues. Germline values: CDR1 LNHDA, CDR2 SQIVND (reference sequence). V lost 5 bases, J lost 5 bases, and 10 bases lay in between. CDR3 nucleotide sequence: TGTGCCAGTAGTCCTCGACAGTATCAGCCCCAGCATTTT. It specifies CASSPRQYQPQHF.

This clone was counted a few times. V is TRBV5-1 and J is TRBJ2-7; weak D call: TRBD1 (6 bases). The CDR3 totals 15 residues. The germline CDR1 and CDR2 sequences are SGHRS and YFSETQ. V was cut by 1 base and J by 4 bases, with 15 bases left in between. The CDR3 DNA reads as TGCGCCAGCAGCTTGATAGGGGGATCGGGTTACGAGCAGTACTTC. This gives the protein CASSLIGGSGYEQYF. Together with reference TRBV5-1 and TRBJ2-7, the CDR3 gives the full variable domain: KAGVTQTPRYLIKTRGQQVTLSCSPISGHRSVSWYQQTPGQGLQFLFEYFSETQRNKGNFPGRFSGRQFSNSRSEMNVSTLELGDSALYLCASSLIGGSGYEQYFGPGTRLTVT.

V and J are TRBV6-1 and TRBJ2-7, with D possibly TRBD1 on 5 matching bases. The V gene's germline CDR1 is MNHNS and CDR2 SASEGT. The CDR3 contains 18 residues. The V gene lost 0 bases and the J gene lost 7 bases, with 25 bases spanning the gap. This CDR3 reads CASSEAGIKNRNQREQYF. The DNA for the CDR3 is TGTGCCAGCAGTGAAGCGGGGATCAAAAACAGGAATCAGAGGGAGCAGTACTTC.

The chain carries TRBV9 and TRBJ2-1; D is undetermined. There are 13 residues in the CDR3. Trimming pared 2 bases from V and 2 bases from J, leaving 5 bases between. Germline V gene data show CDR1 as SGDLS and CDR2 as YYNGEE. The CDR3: CASSVGTYNEQFF. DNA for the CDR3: TGTGCCAGCAGCGTGGGGACCTACAATGAGCAGTTCTTC.

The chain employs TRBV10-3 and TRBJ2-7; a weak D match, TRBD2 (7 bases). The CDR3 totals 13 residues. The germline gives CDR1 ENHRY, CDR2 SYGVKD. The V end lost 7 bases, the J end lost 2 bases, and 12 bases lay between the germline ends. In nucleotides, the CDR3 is TGTGCCATCATGAGCGGGACAACCTACGAGCAGTACTTC. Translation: CAIMSGTTYEQYF.

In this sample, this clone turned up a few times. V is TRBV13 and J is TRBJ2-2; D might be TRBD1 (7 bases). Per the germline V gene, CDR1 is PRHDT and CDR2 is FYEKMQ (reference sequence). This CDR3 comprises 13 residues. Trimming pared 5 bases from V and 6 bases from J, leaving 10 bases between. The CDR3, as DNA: TGTGCCAGCAGCCAGGGGGAGGCCGGGGAGCTGTTTTTT. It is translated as CASSQGEAGELFF.